A selection of T cell receptor beta chains follows, all from one sample in a study of T cell responses to AZD1222 COVID-19 vaccine. Sequencing was performed with immunoSEQ multiplex PCR; in TCRdb, only in-frame clones are kept and a portion is missing. The sample holds about 110,000 clones; 81% are singletons and the top ten take 4% to 5%. The sample was peripheral blood, taken on day 0 of AZD1222 vaccination. The origin of the receptors is an adult in good health. Each CDR3 is given with its conserved first and last residue. D genes are given only for firm matches. Clone size, where shown, is once, few, many, or a class for clones that have expanded.

>TRBJ2-7|TRBV2|once|TRBD1
CASSDNRGLRQYF
TGTGCCAGCAGTGATAACAGGGGGTTACGGCAGTACTTC
>TRBJ2-2|TRBV11-3|-|-
CASSLEGRAVAVNTGELFF
TGTGCCAGCAGCTTAGAAGGAAGGGCGGTAGCAGTGAACACCGGGGAGCTGTTTTTT
>TRBJ1-4|TRBV27|-|-
CASSQTWTATNEKLFF
TGTGCCAGCAGCCAAACGTGGACCGCAACTAATGAAAAACTGTTTTTT
>TRBJ2-2|TRBV10-2|-|-
CASSFRETGELFF
TGCGCCAGCAGTTTCAGGGAGACCGGGGAGCTGTTTTTT
>TRBJ1-2|TRBV4-3|-|-
CASSQGGPTGTYGYTF
TGCGCCAGCAGCCAGGGTGGACCGACGGGAACCTATGGCTACACCTTC
>TRBJ2-7|TRBV7-8|-|TRBD2
CASSFGTSGSYEQYF
TGTGCCAGCAGCTTCGGGACTAGCGGGAGCTACGAGCAGTACTTC
>TRBJ1-5|TRBV19|few|TRBD1
CASKVGDRGFNQPQHF
TGTGCCAGTAAAGTTGGGGACAGGGGATTTAATCAGCCCCAGCATTTT
>TRBJ2-7|TRBV5-1|-|-
CASSSNYEQYF
TGCGCCAGCAGCAGCAACTACGAGCAGTACTTC
>TRBJ1-3|TRBV2|-|-
CASSEVGGNTIYF
TGTGCCAGCAGTGAAGTTGGGGGAAACACCATATATTTT
>TRBJ1-3|TRBV28|-|TRBD1
CASKVEGASGNTIYF
TGTGCCAGCAAAGTAGAGGGGGCTTCTGGAAACACCATATATTTT
>TRBJ2-1|TRBV10-1|-|-
CASSESRRESYNEQFF
TGCGCCAGCAGTGAGTCGCGGAGGGAATCCTACAATGAGCAGTTCTTC
>TRBJ2-3|TRBV2|-|TRBD2
CASSEALTWVTSGGGTDTQYF
TGTGCCAGCAGTGAAGCGCTCACGTGGGTTACTAGCGGTGGAGGCACAGATACGCAGTATTTT
>TRBJ2-5|TRBV7-2|-|TRBD2
CASSFSGETQYF
TGTGCCAGCAGCTTTAGCGGGGAGACCCAGTACTTC
>TRBJ1-4|TRBV28|-|-
CASSVEGIEKLFF
TGTGCCAGCAGTGTGGAAGGGATAGAAAAACTGTTTTTT
>TRBJ1-2|TRBV11-2|-|TRBD1
CASSALTGTGNGYTF
TGTGCCAGCAGCGCCTTAACCGGGACAGGGAACGGCTACACCTTC
>TRBJ1-5|TRBV7-8|-|-
CASSLGGVLDNQPQHF
TGTGCCAGCAGCTTGGGGGGGGTTCTTGACAATCAGCCCCAGCATTTT
>TRBJ1-6|TRBV30|-|TRBD1
CAWSAPGGRNSPLHF
TGTGCCTGGAGTGCCCCAGGGGGCAGGAATTCACCCCTCCACTTT
>TRBJ2-1|TRBV10-3|once|TRBD2
CATRLAPLTSSYNEQFF
TGTGCCACGAGACTAGCTCCCCTTACCAGCTCCTACAATGAGCAGTTCTTC
>TRBJ1-2|TRBV12-3/TRBV12-4|-|-
CASSRMGHGYTF
TGTGCCAGCAGTCGCATGGGTCATGGCTACACCTTC
>TRBJ1-2|TRBV18|few|-
CASSPDGSYGYTF
TGTGCCAGCTCACCAGACGGGTCCTATGGCTACACCTTC
>TRBJ1-2|TRBV28|-|-
CASQGTLERGYTF
TGTGCCAGCCAGGGGACTCTAGAACGAGGCTACACCTTC
>TRBJ1-4|TRBV18|-|-
CASSPAQGSEKLFF
TGTGCCAGCTCACCAGCCCAGGGTAGTGAAAAACTGTTTTTT
>TRBJ2-2|TRBV11-2|once|-
CASSLWTTGELFF
TGTGCCAGCAGCTTATGGACCACCGGGGAGCTGTTTTTT
>TRBJ1-3|TRBV9|-|TRBD1
CASQQGASGNTIYF
TGTGCCAGCCAGCAGGGGGCCAGTGGAAACACCATATATTTT
>TRBJ1-4|TRBV10-1|-|TRBD1
CASSEPGQGSEKLFF
TGCGCCAGCAGTGAGCCGGGACAGGGTAGTGAAAAACTGTTTTTT
>TRBJ1-3|TRBV3-1/TRBV3-2|-|-
CASSQGEAPGNTIYF
TGTGCCAGCAGCCAAGGGGAGGCCCCTGGAAACACCATATATTTT
>TRBJ2-7|TRBV6-6|-|TRBD1
CASSYAGQGNYEQYF
TGTGCCAGCAGTTACGCGGGACAGGGTAACTACGAGCAGTACTTC
>TRBJ2-6|TRBV29-1|-|TRBD2
CSGGLAGISGANVLTF
TGCAGCGGCGGACTAGCGGGCATCTCGGGGGCCAACGTCCTGACTTTC
>TRBJ1-6|TRBV3-1/TRBV3-2|-|-
CASSLGQHNSPLHF
TGTGCCAGCAGCCTCGGTCAGCATAATTCACCCCTCCACTTT
>TRBJ2-3|TRBV3-1/TRBV3-2|few|-
CASNGGSAADTQYF
TGTGCCAGCAACGGGGGCTCGGCCGCAGATACGCAGTATTTT
>TRBJ2-2|TRBV6-5|-|-
CASRPGVPGELFF
TGTGCCAGCAGACCGGGAGTACCCGGGGAGCTGTTTTTT
>TRBJ2-1|TRBV27|-|TRBD1
CASSHWTGGSFYNEQFF
TGTGCCAGCAGTCATTGGACAGGGGGCTCCTTCTACAATGAGCAGTTCTTC
>TRBJ1-3|TRBV3-1/TRBV3-2|-|-
CASSRGGGGNTIYF
TGTGCCAGCAGCCGGGGGGGAGGTGGAAACACCATATATTTT
>TRBJ1-2|TRBV6-5|-|-
CASSYQAGSDGYTF
TGTGCCAGCAGTTACCAGGCAGGTTCGGATGGCTACACCTTC
>TRBJ1-2|TRBV5-1|-|TRBD1
CASSLDGGQGVSYTF
TGCGCCAGCAGCTTGGATGGGGGACAGGGAGTGAGCTACACCTTC
>TRBJ1-4|TRBV4-1|-|TRBD1
CASSHAGTDNEKLFF
TGCGCCAGCAGCCATGCCGGGACAGATAATGAAAAACTGTTTTTT
>TRBJ1-1|TRBV6-5|-|-
CASQKVGALFPAFF
TGTGCCAGCCAAAAGGTGGGGGCGCTTTTCCCAGCTTTCTTT
>TRBJ1-3|TRBV5-8|-|-
CASSLDRAVGTIYF
TGTGCCAGCAGCTTGGACAGGGCCGTCGGGACCATATATTTT
>TRBJ1-5|TRBV6-2/TRBV6-3|-|-
CASSYSLGNQPQHF
TGTGCCAGCAGTTACTCGCTGGGGAATCAGCCCCAGCATTTT
>TRBJ2-7|TRBV28|-|-
CASSFSGYEQYF
TGTGCCAGCAGTTTCTCGGGTTACGAGCAGTACTTC
>TRBJ1-3|TRBV7-2|-|-
CASSSTFSGNTIYF
TGTGCCAGCAGCTCGACATTCTCTGGAAACACCATATATTTT
>TRBJ2-1|TRBV10-2|few|-
CASSVADNEQFF
TGCGCCAGCAGTGTGGCTGACAATGAGCAGTTCTTC
>TRBJ2-3|TRBV20-1|-|-
CSASDGAGRSDTQYF
TGCAGTGCTAGTGACGGGGCGGGGAGATCGGATACGCAGTATTTT